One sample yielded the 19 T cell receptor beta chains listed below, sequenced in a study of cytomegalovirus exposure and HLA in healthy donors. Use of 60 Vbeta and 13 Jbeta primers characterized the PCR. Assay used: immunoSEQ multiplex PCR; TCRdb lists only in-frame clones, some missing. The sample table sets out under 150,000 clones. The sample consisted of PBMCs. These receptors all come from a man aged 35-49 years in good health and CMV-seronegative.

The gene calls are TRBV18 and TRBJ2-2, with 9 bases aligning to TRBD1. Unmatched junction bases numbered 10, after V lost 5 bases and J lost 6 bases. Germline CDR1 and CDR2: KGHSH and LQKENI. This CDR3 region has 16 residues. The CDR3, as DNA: TGTGCCAGCTCAGAAGGACAGGGGAATGCCGCCGGGGAGCTGTTTTTT. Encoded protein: CASSEGQGNAAGELFF.

The CDR3: CATSPRPGDYEQYF. CDR3 coding DNA: TGTGCCACCAGCCCACGCCCGGGAGACTACGAGCAGTACTTC. This chain links TRBV15 with TRBJ2-7; a weak D match, TRBD2 (6 bases). Between the trimmed V and J ends, which lost 5 bases and 3 bases, there was a span of 14 bases. The V gene's germline CDR1 is LNHNV and CDR2 YYDKDF (reference sequence). The CDR3 has 14 amino acids.

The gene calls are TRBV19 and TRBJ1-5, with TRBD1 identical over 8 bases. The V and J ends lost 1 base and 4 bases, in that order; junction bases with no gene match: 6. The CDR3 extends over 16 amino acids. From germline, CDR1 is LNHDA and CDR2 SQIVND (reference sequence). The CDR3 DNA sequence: TGTGCCAGTAGTATAGGACAGGGGTCTTGGAATCAGCCCCAGCATTTT. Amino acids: CASSIGQGSWNQPQHF.

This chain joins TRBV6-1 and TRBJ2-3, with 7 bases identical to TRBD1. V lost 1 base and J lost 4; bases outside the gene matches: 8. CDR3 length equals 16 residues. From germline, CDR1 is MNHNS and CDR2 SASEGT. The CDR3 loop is CASSEGGQAGADTQYF. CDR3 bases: TGTGCCAGCAGTGAAGGTGGACAGGCTGGGGCAGATACGCAGTATTTT.

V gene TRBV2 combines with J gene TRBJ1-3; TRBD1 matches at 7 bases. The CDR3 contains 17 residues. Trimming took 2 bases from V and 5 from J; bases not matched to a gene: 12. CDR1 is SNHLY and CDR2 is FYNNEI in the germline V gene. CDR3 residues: CASSELAEQGYRNTIYF. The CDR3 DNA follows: TGTGCCAGCAGTGAATTGGCTGAACAGGGGTATAGAAACACCATATATTTT.

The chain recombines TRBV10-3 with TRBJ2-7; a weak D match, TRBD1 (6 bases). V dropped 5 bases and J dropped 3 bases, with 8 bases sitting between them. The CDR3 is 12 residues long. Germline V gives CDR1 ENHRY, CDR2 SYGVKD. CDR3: CAISTGSYEQYF. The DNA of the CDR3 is TGTGCCATCAGTACAGGGAGCTACGAGCAGTACTTC.

This CDR3 reads CASSQDRTGGWETQYF. CDR3 DNA: TGCGCCAGCAGCCAAGATCGGACAGGGGGCTGGGAGACCCAGTACTTC. This chain connects TRBV4-1 to TRBJ2-5, with 11 bases that match TRBD1. V dropped 0 bases and J dropped 5; count of bases not matched to a gene: 5. Germline CDR1 reads MGHRA; CDR2 reads YSYEKL. The CDR3 runs 16 residues.

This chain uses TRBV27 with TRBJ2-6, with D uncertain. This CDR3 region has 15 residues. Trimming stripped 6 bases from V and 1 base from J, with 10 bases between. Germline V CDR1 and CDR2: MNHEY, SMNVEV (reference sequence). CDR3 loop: CASSNSWSGANVLTF. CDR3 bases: TGTGCCAGCAGCAACTCCTGGTCTGGGGCCAACGTCCTGACTTTC.

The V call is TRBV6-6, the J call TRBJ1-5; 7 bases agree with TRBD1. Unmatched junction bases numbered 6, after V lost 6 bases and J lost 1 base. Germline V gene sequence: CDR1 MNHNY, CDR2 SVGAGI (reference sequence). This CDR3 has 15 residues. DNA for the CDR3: TGTGCCAGCAGAGACAGGGTCTGGAGCAATCAGCCCCAGCATTTT. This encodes CASRDRVWSNQPQHF.

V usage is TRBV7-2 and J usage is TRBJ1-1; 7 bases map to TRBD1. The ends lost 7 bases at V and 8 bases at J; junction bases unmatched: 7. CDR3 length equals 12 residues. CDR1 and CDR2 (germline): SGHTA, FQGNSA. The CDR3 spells CASTPQGQEAFF. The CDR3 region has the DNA TGTGCCAGCACACCTCAGGGACAGGAAGCTTTCTTT.

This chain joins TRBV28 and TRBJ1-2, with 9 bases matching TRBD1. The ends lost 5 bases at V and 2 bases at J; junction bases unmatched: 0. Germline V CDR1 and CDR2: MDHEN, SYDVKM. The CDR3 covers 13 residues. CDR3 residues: CASSGQGNYGYTF. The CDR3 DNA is TGTGCCAGCAGTGGACAGGGGAACTATGGCTACACCTTC.

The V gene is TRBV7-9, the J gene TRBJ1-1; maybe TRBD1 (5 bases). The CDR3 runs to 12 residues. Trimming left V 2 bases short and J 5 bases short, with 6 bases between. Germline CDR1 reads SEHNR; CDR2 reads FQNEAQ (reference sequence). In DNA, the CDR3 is TGTGCCAGCAGCTTAAAGGGGACTGAAGCTTTCTTT. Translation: CASSLKGTEAFF. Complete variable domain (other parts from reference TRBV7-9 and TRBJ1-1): DTGVSQNPRHKITKRGQNVTFRCDPISEHNRLYWYRQTLGQGPEFLTYFQNEAQLEKSRLLSDRFSAERPKGSFSTLEIQRTEQGDSAMYLCASSLKGTEAFFGQGTRLTVV.

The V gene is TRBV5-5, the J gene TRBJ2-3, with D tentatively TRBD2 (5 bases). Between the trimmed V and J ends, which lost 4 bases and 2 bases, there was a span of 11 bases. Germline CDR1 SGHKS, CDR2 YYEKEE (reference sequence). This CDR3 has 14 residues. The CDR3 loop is CASSPDWNTDTQYF. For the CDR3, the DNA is TGTGCCAGCAGCCCGGACTGGAACACAGATACGCAGTATTTT.

This CDR3 reads CASSLYPPRDYGYTF. CDR3 in DNA: TGTGCCAGCAGCTTGTATCCGCCCCGCGACTATGGCTACACCTTC. The rearrangement links TRBV5-4 to TRBJ1-2; D not certain. Germline lookup yields CDR1 SGHNT and CDR2 YYREEE (reference sequence). This CDR3 contains 15 residues. The germline V and J ends were trimmed by 1 base and 3 bases, with 13 bases remaining between them.

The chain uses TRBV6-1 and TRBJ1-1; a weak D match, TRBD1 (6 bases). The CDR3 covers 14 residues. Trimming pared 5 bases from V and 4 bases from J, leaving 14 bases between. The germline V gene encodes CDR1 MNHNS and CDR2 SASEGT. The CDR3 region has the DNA TGTGCCAGCAGTACTTATCAGGGGAGCACTGAAGCTTTCTTT. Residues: CASSTYQGSTEAFF.

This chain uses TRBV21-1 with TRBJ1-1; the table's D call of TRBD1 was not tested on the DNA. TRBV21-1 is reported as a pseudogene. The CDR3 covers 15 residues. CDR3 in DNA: TGTGCCAGCAGCAAAGCGGGCTGCCCGTACACTGAAGCTTTCTTT. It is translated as CASSKAGCPYTEAFF.

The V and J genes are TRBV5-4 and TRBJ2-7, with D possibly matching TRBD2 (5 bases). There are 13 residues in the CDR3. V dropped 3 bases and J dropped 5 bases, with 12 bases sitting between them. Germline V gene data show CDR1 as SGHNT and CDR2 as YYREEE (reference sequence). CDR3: CASSSGLENEQYF. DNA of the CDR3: TGTGCCAGCAGCTCCGGACTGGAAAACGAGCAGTACTTC.

The CDR3 is CASSQVPQGFSPLHF. The CDR3 coding sequence is TGCGCCAGCAGCCAAGTCCCCCAGGGGTTTTCACCCCTCCACTTT. The chain links TRBV4-1 to TRBJ1-6, with D possibly TRBD1 on 6 matching bases. This CDR3 has 15 amino acids. V was pared by 1 base and J by 9 bases, with 13 bases between. The V gene's germline CDR1 is MGHRA and CDR2 YSYEKL.

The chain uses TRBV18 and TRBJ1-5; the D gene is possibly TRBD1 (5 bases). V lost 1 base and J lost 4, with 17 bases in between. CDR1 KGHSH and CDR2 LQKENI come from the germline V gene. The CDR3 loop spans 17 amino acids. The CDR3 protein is CASSPRGSGEMNQPQHF. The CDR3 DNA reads TGTGCCAGCTCACCACGGGGTTCGGGGGAAATGAATCAGCCCCAGCATTTT.